Below are 9 T cell receptor beta chains sequenced from a single sample in a study of shared clonotypes between healthy human individuals (dated by TCRdb to about 2020). The library relied on the immunoSEQ multiplex PCR assay. TCRdb retrieved this table from immuneACCESS and kept in-frame rearrangements only. Not all clones are present; in checked studies, unresolved V genes account for under half, and no reason is known for the remainder. In this sample the table shows about 660,000 clones, approximately 79% of which occur a single time. The leading ten clones occupy over 1.5% of the sample. Sequencing was done on a sample of memory CD4+ T cells sorted from blood. Reading the label with the study, this specimen's cell subset or site is: CD45RA-negative fraction. The origin of the receptors is a woman younger than 45 in good health.

This clone was seen only a few times. Within the sample, other DNA sequences also encode this same CDR3. The V and J genes are TRBV5-1 and TRBJ1-1; D is unresolved. The V gene's germline CDR1 is SGHRS and CDR2 YFSETQ. This CDR3 comprises 13 residues. V lost 3 bases and J lost 1, with 7 bases in between. This CDR3 is CASSWEGNTEAFF. CDR3 DNA sequence: TGCGCCAGCAGCTGGGAAGGGAACACTGAAGCTTTCTTT.

The V call is TRBV6-1, the J call TRBJ1-2, with a weak D call TRBD1 (5 bases). Trimming stripped 2 bases from V and 6 bases from J, with 22 bases between. The germline gives CDR1 MNHNS, CDR2 SASEGT. This CDR3 region has 17 residues. CDR3 sequence (DNA): TGTGCCAGCAGTGAATGGGGGGTCGGCAGGGTATTGGATGGCTACACCTTC. The encoded protein is CASSEWGVGRVLDGYTF.

The V call is TRBV29-1, the J call TRBJ1-4; no clear D gene. Germline V gene data show CDR1 as SQVTM and CDR2 as ANQGSEA. V lost 6 bases and J lost 2, with 10 bases in between. This CDR3 is 13 amino acids long. The CDR3 reads CSVRLSTNEKLFF. CDR3 sequence (DNA): TGCAGCGTCCGCCTGTCCACTAATGAAAAACTGTTTTTT.

This chain connects TRBV29-1 to TRBJ2-7; no reliable D call. V lost 7 bases and J lost 4, with 11 bases in between. This CDR3 is built from 11 residues. Germline V gene lookup returns CDR1 SQVTM and CDR2 ANQGSEA. The DNA for the CDR3 is TGCAGCGGCCACTTCGGTTACGAGCAGTACTTC. It translates to CSGHFGYEQYF.

Only a few counts were recorded for this clone. The chain uses TRBV5-1 and TRBJ2-5; D perhaps matches TRBD1 (7 bases). This CDR3 has 14 residues. Trimming took 4 bases from V and 9 from J, leaving 19 bases between them. Germline loops: CDR1 SGHRS, CDR2 YFSETQ. The CDR3: CASSPESGQGAQYF. CDR3 in DNA: TGCGCCAGCAGCCCGGAGAGCGGGCAGGGGGCCCAGTACTTC.

The chain combines TRBV1 with TRBJ1-4; TRBD1, the table's D call, was not compared with the DNA. TRBV1 counts as a pseudogene. This CDR3 region has 19 residues. The CDR3 protein is CTSSQDLGQALRRDEKLFF. The CDR3 DNA is TGCACCAGCAGCCAAGATCTCGGACAGGCACTCCGGAGGGATGAAAAACTGTTTTTT.

This chain links TRBV20-1 with TRBJ2-1; maybe TRBD2 (6 bases). Germline V gene data show CDR1 as DFQATT and CDR2 as SNEGSKA (reference sequence). The length of the CDR3 is 10 residues. Trimming pared 2 bases from V and 12 bases from J, leaving 8 bases between. CDR3 in DNA: TGCAGTGCTAGACGGGACTCGCAGTTCTTC. It encodes CSARRDSQFF.

The chain is built from TRBV5-5 and TRBJ2-3; D is ambiguous. The V end lost 2 bases, the J end lost 3 bases, and 13 bases lay between the germline ends. Germline values: CDR1 SGHKS, CDR2 YYEKEE (reference sequence). The CDR3 length is 15 residues. This CDR3 is CASSLLAEATDTQYF. Written as DNA, the CDR3 is TGTGCCAGCAGCTTATTGGCCGAAGCAACAGATACGCAGTATTTT.

This chain joins TRBV5-1 and TRBJ2-7; D is unclear. The V end was cut by 0 bases, the J end by 5 bases, with 12 bases between. The CDR3 totals 14 residues. Germline CDR1 SGHRS, CDR2 YFSETQ. CDR3 coding DNA: TGCGCCAGCAGCTTGGGTGACCCAACCCACGAGCAGTACTTC. Its translation: CASSLGDPTHEQYF.